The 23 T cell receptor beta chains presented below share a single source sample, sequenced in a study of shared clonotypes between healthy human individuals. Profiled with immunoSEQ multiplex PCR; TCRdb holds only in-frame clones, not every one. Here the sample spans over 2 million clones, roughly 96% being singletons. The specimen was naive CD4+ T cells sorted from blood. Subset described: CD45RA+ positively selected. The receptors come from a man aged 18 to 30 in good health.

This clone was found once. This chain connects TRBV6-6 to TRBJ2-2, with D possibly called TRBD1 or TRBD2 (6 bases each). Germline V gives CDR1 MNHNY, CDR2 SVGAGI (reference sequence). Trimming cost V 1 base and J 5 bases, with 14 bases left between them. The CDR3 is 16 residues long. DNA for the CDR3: TGTGCCAGCAGTTACTTCGGGGGCGCCAGGACCGGGGAGCTGTTTTTT. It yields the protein CASSYFGGARTGELFF.

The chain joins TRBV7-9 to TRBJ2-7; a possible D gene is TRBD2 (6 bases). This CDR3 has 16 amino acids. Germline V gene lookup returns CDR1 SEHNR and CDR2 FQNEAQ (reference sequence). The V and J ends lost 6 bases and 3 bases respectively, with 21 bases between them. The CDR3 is CASSGRDSQLFYEQYF. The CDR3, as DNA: TGTGCCAGCAGTGGCCGGGACTCCCAATTGTTCTACGAGCAGTACTTC.

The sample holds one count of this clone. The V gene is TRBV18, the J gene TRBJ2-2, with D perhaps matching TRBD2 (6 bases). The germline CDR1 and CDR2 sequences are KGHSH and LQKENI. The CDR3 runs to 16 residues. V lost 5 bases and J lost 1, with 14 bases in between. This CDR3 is CASSGGGSRNTGELFF. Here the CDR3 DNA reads TGTGCCAGCTCAGGTGGAGGGAGCCGGAACACCGGGGAGCTGTTTTTT. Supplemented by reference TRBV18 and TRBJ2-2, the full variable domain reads NAGVMQNPRHLVRRRGQEARLRCSPMKGHSHVYWYRQLPEEGLKFMVYLQKENIIDESGMPKERFSAEFPKEGPSILRIQQVVRGDSAAYFCASSGGGSRNTGELFFGEGSRLTVL.

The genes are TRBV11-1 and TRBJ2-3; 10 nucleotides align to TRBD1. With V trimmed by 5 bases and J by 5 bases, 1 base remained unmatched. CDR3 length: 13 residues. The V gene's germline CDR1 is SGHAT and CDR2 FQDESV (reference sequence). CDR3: CASSRTGGDTQYF. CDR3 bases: TGTGCCAGCAGCCGGACAGGGGGAGATACGCAGTATTTT.

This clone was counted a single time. The CDR3 sequence is CASKSDGDTDTQYF. The CDR3, as DNA: TGTGCCAGCAAATCCGACGGGGACACAGATACGCAGTATTTT. This chain connects TRBV2 to TRBJ2-3; D is perhaps TRBD2 (5 bases). Trimming removed 7 bases from V and 2 bases from J, with 13 bases in between. Germline assignment: CDR1 SNHLY and CDR2 FYNNEI. The CDR3 consists of 14 residues.

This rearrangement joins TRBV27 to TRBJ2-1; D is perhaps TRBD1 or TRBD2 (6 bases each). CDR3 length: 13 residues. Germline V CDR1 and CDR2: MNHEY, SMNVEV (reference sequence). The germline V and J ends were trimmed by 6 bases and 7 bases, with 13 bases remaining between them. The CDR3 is CASRWGAGNEQFF. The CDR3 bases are TGTGCCAGCAGATGGGGGGCAGGGAATGAGCAGTTCTTC.

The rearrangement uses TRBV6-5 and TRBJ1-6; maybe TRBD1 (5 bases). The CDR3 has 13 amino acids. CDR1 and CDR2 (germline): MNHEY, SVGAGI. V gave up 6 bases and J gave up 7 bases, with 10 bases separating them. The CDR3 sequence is CASRRGENSPLHF. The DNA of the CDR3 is TGTGCCAGCAGAAGGGGAGAGAATTCACCCCTCCACTTT.

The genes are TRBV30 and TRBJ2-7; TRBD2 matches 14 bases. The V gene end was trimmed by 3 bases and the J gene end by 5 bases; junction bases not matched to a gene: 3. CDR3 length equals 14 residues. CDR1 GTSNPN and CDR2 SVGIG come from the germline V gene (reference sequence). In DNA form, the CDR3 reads TGTGCCTGGAGCCCGGGACTAGCGGGAGACGAGCAGTACTTC. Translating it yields CAWSPGLAGDEQYF.

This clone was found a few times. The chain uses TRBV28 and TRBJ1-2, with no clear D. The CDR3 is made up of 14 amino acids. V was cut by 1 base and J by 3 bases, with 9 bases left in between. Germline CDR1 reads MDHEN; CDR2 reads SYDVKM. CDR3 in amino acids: CASSLLSGHYGYTF. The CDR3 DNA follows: TGTGCCAGCAGTTTATTGTCAGGACACTATGGCTACACCTTC.

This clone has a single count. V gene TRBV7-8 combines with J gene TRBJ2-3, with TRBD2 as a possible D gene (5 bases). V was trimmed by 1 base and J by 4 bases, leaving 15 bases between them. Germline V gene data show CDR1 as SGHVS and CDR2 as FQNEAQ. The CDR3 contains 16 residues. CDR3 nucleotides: TGTGCCAGCAGCTTAGTATGGCTTGGCGGGTCAGATACGCAGTATTTT. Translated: CASSLVWLGGSDTQYF.

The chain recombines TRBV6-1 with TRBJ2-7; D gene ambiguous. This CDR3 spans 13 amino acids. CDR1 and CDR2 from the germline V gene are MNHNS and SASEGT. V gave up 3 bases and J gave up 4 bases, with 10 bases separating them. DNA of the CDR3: TGTGCCAGCAGTGATGGGCCCGGGTACGAGCAGTACTTC. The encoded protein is CASSDGPGYEQYF.

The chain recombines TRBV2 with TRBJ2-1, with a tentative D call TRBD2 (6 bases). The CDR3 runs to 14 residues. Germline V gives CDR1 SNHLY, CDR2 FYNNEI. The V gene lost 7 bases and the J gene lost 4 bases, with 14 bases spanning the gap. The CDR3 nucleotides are TGTGCCAGCAAAGCGTGGGGGGAATACAATGAGCAGTTCTTC. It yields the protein CASKAWGEYNEQFF.

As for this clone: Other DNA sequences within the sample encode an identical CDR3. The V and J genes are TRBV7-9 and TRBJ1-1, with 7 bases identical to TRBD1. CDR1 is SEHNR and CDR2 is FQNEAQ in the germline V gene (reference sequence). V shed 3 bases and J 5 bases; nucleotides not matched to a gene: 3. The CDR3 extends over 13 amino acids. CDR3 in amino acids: CASSLPRGTEAFF. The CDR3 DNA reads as TGTGCCAGCAGCTTGCCCAGGGGGACTGAAGCTTTCTTT.

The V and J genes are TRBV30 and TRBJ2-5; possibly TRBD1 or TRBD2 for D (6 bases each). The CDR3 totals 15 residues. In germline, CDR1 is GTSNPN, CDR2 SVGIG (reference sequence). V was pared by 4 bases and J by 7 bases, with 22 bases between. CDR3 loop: CAWNLRGQRVGTQYF. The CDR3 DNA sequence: TGTGCCTGGAACCTTCGAGGACAGCGGGTAGGGACCCAGTACTTC.

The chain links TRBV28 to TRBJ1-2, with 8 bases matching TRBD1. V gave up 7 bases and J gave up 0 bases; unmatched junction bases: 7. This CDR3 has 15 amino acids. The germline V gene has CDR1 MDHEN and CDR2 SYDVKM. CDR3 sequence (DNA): TGTGCCAGCATCCGACAGGGGATAGCTAACTATGGCTACACCTTC. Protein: CASIRQGIANYGYTF.

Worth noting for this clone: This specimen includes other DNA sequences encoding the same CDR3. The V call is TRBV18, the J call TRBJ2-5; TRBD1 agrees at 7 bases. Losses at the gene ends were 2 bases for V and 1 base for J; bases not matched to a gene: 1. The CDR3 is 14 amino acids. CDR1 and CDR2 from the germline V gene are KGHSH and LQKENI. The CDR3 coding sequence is TGTGCCAGCTCACCAGACAGGGTCCAAGAGACCCAGTACTTC. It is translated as CASSPDRVQETQYF.

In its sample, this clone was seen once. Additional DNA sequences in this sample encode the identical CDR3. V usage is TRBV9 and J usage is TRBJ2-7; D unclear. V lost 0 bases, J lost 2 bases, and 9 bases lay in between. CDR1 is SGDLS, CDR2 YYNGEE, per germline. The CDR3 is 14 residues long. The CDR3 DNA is TGTGCCAGCAGCGTAGACGACGGACCCTACGAGCAGTACTTC. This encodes CASSVDDGPYEQYF.

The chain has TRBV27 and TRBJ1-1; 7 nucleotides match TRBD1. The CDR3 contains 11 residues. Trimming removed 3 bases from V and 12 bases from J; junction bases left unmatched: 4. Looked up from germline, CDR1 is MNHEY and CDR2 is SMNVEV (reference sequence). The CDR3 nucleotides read TGTGCCAGCAGTTTCCGGGACAGAACTTTCTTT. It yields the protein CASSFRDRTFF.

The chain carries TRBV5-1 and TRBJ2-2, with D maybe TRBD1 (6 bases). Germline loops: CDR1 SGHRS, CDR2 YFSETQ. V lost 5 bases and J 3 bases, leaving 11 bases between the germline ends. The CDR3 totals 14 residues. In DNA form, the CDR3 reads TGCGCCAGCAGATACAGGGTGGACACCGGGGAGCTGTTTTTT. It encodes CASRYRVDTGELFF.

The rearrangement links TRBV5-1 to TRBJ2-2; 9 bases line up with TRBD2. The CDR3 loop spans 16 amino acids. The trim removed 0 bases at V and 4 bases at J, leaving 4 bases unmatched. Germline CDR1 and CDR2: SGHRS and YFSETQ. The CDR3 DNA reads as TGCGCCAGCAGCTTGGGCGGGAGGGCCGGCACCGGGGAGCTGTTTTTT. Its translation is CASSLGGRAGTGELFF.

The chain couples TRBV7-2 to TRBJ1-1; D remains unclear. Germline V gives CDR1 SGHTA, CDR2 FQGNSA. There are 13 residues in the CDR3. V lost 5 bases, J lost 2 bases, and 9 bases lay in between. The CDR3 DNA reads TGTGCCAGCAGCACAGCATCAAACACTGAAGCTTTCTTT. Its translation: CASSTASNTEAFF.

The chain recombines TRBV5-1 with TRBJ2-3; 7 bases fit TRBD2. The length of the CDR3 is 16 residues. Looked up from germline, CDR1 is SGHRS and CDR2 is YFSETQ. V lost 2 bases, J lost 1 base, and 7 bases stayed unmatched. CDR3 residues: CASSLPLGGGTDTQYF. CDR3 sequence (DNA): TGCGCCAGCAGCTTACCCCTGGGGGGGGGCACAGATACGCAGTATTTT. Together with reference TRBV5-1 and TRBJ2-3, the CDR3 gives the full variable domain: KAGVTQTPRYLIKTRGQQVTLSCSPISGHRSVSWYQQTPGQGLQFLFEYFSETQRNKGNFPGRFSGRQFSNSRSEMNVSTLELGDSALYLCASSLPLGGGTDTQYFGPGTRLTVL.

The CDR3 loop reads CASAISGVWETQYF. The CDR3 DNA is TGCGCCAGCGCAATATCAGGGGTCTGGGAGACCCAGTACTTC. The chain has TRBV5-1 and TRBJ2-5; D is possibly TRBD1 (6 bases). CDR1 SGHRS and CDR2 YFSETQ come from the germline V gene. The length of the CDR3 is 14 residues. Trimming shortened V by 7 bases and J by 5 bases, and 18 bases separated the two germline ends.